This TCR beta chain appears in the sequencing data of a study of blood T cell repertoires in COVID-19. On the study more broadly: Donors in the United States, Italy and Spain gave samples during acute or convalescent COVID-19. Sources were T cells, B-cell-depleted T cells, or PBMCs; the material itself was cDNA or gDNA.

Authors' processing steps: Amplified reference gene primers provided the basis for estimating nucleated cell counts. TCRdb keeps only in-frame clones here, not all; method: immunoSEQ multiplex PCR. The V and J calls and clone size were taken over from that table, and D and trimming were inferred from the DNA. The sample shows around 200,000 clones, around 84% of them seen only once. The ends were cut back, 5 bases at V and 4 bases at J, with 11 bases in the middle. This CDR3 comprises 13 residues. In the case of this clone: The identical CDR3 is also encoded by other nucleotide sequences in the sample.

The V and J genes are TRBV12-3 or TRBV12-4 and TRBJ1-2, with a weak D call TRBD1 (6 bases). The material sequenced was peripheral blood. The receptor's source is a woman in her 70s with COVID-19, enrolled during active disease. CDR3 loop: CASSNRVGYGYTF. CDR3 sequence (DNA): TGTGCCAGCAGTAACAGGGTCGGCTATGGCTACACCTTC.